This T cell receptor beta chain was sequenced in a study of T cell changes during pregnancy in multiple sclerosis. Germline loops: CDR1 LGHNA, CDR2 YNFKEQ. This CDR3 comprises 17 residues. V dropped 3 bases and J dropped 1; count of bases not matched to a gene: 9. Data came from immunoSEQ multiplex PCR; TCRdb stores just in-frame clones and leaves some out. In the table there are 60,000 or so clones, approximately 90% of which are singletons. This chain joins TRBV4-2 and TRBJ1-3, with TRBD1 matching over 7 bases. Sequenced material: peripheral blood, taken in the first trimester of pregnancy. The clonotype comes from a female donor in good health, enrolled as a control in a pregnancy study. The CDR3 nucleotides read TGTGCCAGCAGCCACTATGAGACAGGGCGGTCTGGAAACACCATATATTTT. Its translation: CASSHYETGRSGNTIYF.